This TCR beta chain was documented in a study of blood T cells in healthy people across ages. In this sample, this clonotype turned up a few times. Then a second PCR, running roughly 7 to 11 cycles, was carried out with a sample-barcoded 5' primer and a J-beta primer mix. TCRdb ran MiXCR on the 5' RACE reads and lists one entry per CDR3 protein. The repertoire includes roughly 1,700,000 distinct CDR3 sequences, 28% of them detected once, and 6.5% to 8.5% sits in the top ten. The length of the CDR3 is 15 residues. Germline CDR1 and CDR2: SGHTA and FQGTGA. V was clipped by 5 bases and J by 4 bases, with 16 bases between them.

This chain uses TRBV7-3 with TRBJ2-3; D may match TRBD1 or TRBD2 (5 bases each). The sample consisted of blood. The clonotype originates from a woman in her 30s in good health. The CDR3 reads CASSRGDRGADTQYF. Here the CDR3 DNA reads TGTGCCAGCAGCCGGGGCGACCGAGGGGCAGATACGCAGTATTTT.